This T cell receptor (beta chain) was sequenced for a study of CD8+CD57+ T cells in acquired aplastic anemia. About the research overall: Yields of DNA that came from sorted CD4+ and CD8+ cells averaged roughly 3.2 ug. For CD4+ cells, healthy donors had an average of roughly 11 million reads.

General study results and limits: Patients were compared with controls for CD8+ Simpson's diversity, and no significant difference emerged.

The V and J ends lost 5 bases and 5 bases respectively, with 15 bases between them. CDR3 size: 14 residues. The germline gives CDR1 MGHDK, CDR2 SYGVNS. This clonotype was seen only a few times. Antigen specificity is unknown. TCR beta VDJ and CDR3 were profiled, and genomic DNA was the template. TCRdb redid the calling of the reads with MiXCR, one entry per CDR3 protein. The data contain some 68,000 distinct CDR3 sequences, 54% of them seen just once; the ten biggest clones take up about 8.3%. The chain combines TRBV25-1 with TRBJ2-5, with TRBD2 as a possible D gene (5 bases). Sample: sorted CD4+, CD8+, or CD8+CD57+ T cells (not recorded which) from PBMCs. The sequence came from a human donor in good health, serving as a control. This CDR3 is CASSSTGRGETQYF. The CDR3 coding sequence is TGTGCCAGCAGTAGTACGGGGAGAGGGGAGACCCAGTACTTC.